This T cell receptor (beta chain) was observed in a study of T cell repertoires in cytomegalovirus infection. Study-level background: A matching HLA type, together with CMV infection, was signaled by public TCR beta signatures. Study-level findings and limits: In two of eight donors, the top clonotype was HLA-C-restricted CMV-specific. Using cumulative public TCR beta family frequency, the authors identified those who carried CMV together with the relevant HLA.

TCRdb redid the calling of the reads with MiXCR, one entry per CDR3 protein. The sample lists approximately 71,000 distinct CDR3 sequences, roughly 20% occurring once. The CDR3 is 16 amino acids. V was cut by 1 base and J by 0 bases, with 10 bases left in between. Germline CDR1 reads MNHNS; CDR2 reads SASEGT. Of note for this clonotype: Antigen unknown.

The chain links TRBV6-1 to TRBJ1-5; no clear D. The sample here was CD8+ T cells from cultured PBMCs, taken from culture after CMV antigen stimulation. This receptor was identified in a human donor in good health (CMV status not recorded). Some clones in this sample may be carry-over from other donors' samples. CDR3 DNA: TGTGCCAGCAGTGAAGTGAGGGCAGTTAGCAATCAGCCCCAGCATTTT. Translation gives CASSEVRAVSNQPQHF.